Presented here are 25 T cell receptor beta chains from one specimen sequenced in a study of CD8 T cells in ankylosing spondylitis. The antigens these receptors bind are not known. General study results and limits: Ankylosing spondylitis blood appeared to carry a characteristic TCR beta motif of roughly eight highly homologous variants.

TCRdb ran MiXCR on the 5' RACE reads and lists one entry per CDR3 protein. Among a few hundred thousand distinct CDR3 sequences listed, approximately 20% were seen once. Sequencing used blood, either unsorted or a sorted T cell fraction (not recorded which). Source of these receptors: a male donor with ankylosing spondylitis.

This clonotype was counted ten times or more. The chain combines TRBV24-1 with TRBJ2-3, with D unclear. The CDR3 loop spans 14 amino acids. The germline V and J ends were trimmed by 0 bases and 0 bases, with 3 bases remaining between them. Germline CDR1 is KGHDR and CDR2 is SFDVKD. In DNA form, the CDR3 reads TGTGCCACCAGTGATTTGCCCAGCACAGATACGCAGTATTTT. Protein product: CATSDLPSTDTQYF.

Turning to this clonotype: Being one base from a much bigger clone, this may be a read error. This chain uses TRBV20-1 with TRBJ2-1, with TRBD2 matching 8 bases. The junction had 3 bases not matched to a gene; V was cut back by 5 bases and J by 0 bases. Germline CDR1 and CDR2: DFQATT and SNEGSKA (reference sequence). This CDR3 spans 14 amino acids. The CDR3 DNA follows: TGCAGTGCTGGAAGCGGGAGCTCCTACAATGAGCAGTTCTTC. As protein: CSAGSGSSYNEQFF.

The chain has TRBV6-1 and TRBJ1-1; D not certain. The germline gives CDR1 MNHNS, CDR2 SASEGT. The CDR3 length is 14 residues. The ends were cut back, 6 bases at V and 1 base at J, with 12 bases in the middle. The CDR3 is CASSPSSPNTEAFF. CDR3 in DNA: TGTGCCAGCAGCCCCTCTAGCCCGAACACTGAAGCTTTCTTT.

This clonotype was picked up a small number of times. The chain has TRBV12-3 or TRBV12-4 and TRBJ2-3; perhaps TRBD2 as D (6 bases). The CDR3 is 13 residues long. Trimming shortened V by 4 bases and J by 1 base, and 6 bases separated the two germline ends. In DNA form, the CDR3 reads TGTGCCAGCAGTTCTAGCGGCACAGATACGCAGTATTTT. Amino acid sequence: CASSSSGTDTQYF.

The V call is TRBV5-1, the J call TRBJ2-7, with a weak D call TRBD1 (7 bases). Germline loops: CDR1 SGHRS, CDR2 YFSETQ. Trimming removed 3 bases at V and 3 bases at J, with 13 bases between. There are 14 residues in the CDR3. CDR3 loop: CASSSHRGGYEQYF. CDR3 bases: TGCGCCAGCAGCTCTCACAGGGGAGGCTACGAGCAGTACTTC.

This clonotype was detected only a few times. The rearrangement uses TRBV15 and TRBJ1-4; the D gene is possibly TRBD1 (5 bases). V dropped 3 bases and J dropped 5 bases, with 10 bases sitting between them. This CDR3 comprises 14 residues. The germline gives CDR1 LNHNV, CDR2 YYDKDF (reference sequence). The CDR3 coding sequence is TGTGCCACCAGCAGGGACACCGCAAATGAAAAACTGTTTTTT. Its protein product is CATSRDTANEKLFF.

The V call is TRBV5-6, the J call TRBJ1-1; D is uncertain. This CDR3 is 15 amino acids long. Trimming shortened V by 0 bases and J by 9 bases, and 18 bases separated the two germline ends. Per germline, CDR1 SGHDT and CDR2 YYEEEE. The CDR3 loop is CASSLASRLPVQAFF. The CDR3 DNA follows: TGTGCCAGCAGCTTGGCCAGCCGGTTGCCGGTGCAAGCTTTCTTT.

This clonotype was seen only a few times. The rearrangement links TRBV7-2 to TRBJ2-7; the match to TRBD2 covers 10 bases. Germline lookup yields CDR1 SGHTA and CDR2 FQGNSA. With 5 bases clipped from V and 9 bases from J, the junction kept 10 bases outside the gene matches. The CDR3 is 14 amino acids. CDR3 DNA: TGTGCCAGCAGCAGGCGACTAGCGGGCGAGCGGCAGTACTTC. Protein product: CASSRRLAGERQYF.

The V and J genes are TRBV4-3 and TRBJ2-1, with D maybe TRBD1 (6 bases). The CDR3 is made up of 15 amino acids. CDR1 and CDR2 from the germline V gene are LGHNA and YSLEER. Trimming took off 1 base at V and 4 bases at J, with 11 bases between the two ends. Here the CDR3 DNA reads TGCGCCAGCAGCCAAGGTCAGGGGCGTTACAATGAGCAGTTCTTC. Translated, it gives CASSQGQGRYNEQFF.

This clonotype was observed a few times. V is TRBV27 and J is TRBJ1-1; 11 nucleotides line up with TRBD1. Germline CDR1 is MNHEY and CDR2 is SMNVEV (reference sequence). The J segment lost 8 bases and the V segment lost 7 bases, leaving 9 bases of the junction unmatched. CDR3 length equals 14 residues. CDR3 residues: CASTSPGQGVEAFF. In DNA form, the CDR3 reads TGTGCCAGCACCTCACCGGGACAGGGGGTGGAAGCTTTCTTT.

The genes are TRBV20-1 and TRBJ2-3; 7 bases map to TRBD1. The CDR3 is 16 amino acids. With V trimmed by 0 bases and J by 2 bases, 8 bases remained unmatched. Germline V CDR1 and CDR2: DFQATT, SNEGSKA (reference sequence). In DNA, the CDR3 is TGCAGTGCTAGAGACCCCCGGGACAGTTTCACAGATACGCAGTATTTT. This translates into CSARDPRDSFTDTQYF.

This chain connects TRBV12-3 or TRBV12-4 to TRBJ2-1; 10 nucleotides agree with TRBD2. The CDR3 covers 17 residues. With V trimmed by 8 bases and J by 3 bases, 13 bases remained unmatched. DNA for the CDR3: TGTGCCAGCGGCACGAGCGGAGCGGGAGGGAGCTACAATGAGCAGTTCTTC. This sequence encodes CASGTSGAGGSYNEQFF.

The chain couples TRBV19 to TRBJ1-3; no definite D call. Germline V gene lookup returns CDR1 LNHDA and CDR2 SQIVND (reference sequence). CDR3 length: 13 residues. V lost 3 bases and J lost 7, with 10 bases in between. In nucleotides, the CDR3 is TGTGCCAGTAGTATGGCCCTCTTGAACACCATATATTTT. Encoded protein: CASSMALLNTIYF.

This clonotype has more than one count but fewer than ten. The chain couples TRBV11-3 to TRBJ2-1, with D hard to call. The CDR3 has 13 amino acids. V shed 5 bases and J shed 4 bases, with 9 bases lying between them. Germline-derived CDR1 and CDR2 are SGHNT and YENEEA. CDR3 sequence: CASSLVWYNEQFF. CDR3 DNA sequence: TGTGCCAGCAGCCTGGTGTGGTACAATGAGCAGTTCTTC.

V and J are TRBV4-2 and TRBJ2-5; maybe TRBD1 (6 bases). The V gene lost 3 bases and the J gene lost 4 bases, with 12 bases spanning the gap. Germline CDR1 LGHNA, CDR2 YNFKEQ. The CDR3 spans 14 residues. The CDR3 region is CASSQGASRETQYF. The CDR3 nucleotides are TGTGCCAGCAGCCAGGGGGCCAGTCGAGAGACCCAGTACTTC.

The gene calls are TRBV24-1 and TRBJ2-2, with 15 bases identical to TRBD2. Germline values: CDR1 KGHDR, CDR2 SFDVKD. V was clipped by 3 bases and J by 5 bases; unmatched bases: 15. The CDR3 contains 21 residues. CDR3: CATSDPSAGTSGRKSTGELFF. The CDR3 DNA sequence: TGTGCCACCAGTGATCCAAGCGCCGGGACTAGCGGGAGGAAGTCGACCGGGGAGCTGTTTTTT.

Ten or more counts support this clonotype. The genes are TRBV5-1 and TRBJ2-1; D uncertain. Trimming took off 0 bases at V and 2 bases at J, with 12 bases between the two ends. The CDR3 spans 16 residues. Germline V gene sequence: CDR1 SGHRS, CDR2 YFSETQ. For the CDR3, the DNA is TGCGCCAGCAGCTTGGTGGGTAGGGCCACCTACAATGAGCAGTTCTTC. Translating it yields CASSLVGRATYNEQFF.

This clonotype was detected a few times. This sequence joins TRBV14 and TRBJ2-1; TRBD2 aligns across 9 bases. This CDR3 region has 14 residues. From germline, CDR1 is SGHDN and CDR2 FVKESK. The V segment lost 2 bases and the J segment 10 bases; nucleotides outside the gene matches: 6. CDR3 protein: CASSQRLLAGEQFF. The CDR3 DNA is TGTGCCAGCAGCCAACGCCTACTAGCGGGCGAGCAGTTCTTC.

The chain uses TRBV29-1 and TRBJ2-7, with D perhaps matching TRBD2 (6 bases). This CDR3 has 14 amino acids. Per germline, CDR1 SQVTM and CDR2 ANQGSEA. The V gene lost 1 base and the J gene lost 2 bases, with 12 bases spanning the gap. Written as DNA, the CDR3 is TGCAGCGTTGAAGGCCTGGCGGGAACCTACGAGCAGTACTTC. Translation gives CSVEGLAGTYEQYF.

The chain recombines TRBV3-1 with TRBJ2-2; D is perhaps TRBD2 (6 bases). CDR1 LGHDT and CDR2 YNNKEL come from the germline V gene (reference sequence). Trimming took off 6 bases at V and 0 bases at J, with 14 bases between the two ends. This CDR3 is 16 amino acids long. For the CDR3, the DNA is TGTGCCAGCAGTTTGGGGGGACCCACGAACACCGGGGAGCTGTTTTTT. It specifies CASSLGGPTNTGELFF.

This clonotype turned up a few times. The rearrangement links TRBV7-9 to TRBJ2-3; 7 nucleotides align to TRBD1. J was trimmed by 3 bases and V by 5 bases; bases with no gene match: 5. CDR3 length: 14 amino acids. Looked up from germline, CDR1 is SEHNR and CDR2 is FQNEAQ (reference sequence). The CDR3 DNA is TGTGCCAGCAGCCCCGGGACAGAAACAGATACGCAGTATTTT. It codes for CASSPGTETDTQYF.

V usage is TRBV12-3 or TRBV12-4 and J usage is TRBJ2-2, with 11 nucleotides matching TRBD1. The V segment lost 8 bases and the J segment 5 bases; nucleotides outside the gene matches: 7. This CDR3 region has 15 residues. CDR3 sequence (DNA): TGTGCCAGCGCTCCGGGACAGGGGGTTACCGGGGAGCTGTTTTTT. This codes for CASAPGQGVTGELFF.

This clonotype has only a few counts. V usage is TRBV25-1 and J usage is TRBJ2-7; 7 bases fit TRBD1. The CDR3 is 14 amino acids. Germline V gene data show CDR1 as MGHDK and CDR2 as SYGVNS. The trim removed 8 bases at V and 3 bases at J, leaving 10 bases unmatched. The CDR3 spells CASGPGYRGYEQYF. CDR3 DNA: TGTGCCAGCGGACCCGGGTACAGGGGCTACGAGCAGTACTTC.

CDR3 residues: CATSEGHRAFF. CDR3 sequence (DNA): TGTGCCACCAGTGAGGGTCATAGGGCTTTCTTT. This chain links TRBV24-1 with TRBJ1-1; no firm D call. The CDR3 runs to 11 residues. The germline gives CDR1 KGHDR, CDR2 SFDVKD. The V end lost 4 bases, the J end lost 11 bases, and 10 bases lay between the germline ends.

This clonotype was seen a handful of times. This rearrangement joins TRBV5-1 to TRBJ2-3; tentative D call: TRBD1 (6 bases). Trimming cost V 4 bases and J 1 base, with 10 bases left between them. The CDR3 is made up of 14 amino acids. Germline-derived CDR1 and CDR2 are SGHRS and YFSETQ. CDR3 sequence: CASSRTEGTDTQYF. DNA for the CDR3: TGCGCCAGCAGCAGGACAGAAGGCACAGATACGCAGTATTTT.